Each of the 29 T cell receptor beta chains below was sequenced from the same sample in a study of T-cell memory formation after mild COVID-19. TCRdb recomputed calls from the 5' RACE reads with MiXCR, one row per CDR3 protein. Here the sample spans some 110,000 distinct CDR3 sequences, around 11% being singletons. Sequencing was performed on PBMCs or a T cell subset sorted from them (not recorded which). The receptors come from an adult woman who had mild COVID-19 (a few samples of this study predate the infection). Cell type and time point are not known.

The chain is built from TRBV20-1 and TRBJ2-5; no reliable D call. Germline CDR1 reads DFQATT; CDR2 reads SNEGSKA (reference sequence). V was trimmed by 1 base and J by 1 base, leaving 10 bases between them. The CDR3 consists of 14 residues. The CDR3, as DNA: TGCAGTGCTAGAGGCATCAGCACCCAAGAGACCCAGTACTTC. Translating gives CSARGISTQETQYF.

The chain is built from TRBV29-1 and TRBJ2-7; D call uncertain. The CDR3 runs to 12 residues. Trimming removed 0 bases at V and 4 bases at J, with 7 bases between. Germline CDR1 reads SQVTM; CDR2 reads ANQGSEA. The CDR3 nucleotides are TGCAGCGTTGAAGACTCGGAGTACGAGCAGTACTTC. Protein product: CSVEDSEYEQYF.

This clonotype was picked up many times. V and J are TRBV7-8 and TRBJ2-1, with 13 bases aligning to TRBD2. V shed 5 bases and J 8 bases; nucleotides not matched to a gene: 9. Germline V lookup: CDR1 SGHVS, CDR2 FQNEAQ. This CDR3 is 16 amino acids long. In nucleotides, the CDR3 is TGTGCCAGCAGCCCGAGGACTAGCGGGAGTTTCGATGAGCAGTTCTTC. It translates to CASSPRTSGSFDEQFF.

This clonotype was counted a few times. In DNA, the CDR3 is TGTGCCACCAGTCGGGACTACAGCACAGATACGCAGTATTTT. It yields the protein CATSRDYSTDTQYF. This chain uses TRBV24-1 with TRBJ2-3; 7 nucleotides agree with TRBD2. The junction had 2 bases not matched to a gene; V was cut back by 6 bases and J by 0 bases. The CDR3 length is 14 residues. Germline V CDR1 and CDR2: KGHDR, SFDVKD.

The genes are TRBV30 and TRBJ2-7; D is tentatively TRBD1 or TRBD2 (5 bases each). V was cut by 0 bases and J by 2 bases, with 5 bases left in between. CDR1 GTSNPN and CDR2 SVGIG come from the germline V gene (reference sequence). This CDR3 is built from 12 residues. As DNA, the CDR3 is TGTGCCTGGAGTGTGGGGGCCTACGAGCAGTACTTC. This gives the protein CAWSVGAYEQYF.

There are many counts of this clonotype. The rearrangement joins TRBV4-2 to TRBJ2-1; 14 bases line up with TRBD2. V dropped 4 bases and J dropped 2; count of bases not matched to a gene: 7. This CDR3 is 18 amino acids long. The germline V gene encodes CDR1 LGHNA and CDR2 YNFKEQ. In nucleotides, the CDR3 is TGTGCCAGCAGCCCGAGGGGACTAGCGGGAGTGGCCTACAATGAGCAGTTCTTC. Translation: CASSPRGLAGVAYNEQFF.

The chain couples TRBV6-5 to TRBJ1-2; D ambiguous. V lost 6 bases and J lost 2, with 7 bases in between. Per the germline V gene, CDR1 is MNHEY and CDR2 is SVGAGI. This CDR3 region has 12 residues. The CDR3 loop is CASSPGNYGYTF. As DNA, the CDR3 is TGTGCCAGCAGCCCCGGGAACTATGGCTACACCTTC.

The rearrangement joins TRBV9 to TRBJ2-1; 8 bases agree with TRBD2. Germline V gene lookup returns CDR1 SGDLS and CDR2 YYNGEE. V was clipped by 4 bases and J by 4 bases; unmatched bases: 16. The CDR3 is 18 residues long. The DNA of the CDR3 is TGTGCCAGCAGCTCGGAACGTCCAGCGGGAGCGGGGTACAATGAGCAGTTCTTC. Protein product: CASSSERPAGAGYNEQFF.

This clonotype showed up just a few times. The chain links TRBV4-1 to TRBJ1-1; unclear D gene. The CDR3 covers 15 residues. V shed 0 bases and J shed 0 bases, with 8 bases lying between them. Germline-derived CDR1 and CDR2 are MGHRA and YSYEKL. The DNA of the CDR3 is TGCGCCAGCAGCCAAGAAGAGGGCTTGAACACTGAAGCTTTCTTT. Protein: CASSQEEGLNTEAFF.

This clonotype was picked up a small number of times. The CDR3: CASSLAWDSSYEQYF. CDR3 bases: TGTGCCAGCAGCTTGGCCTGGGACAGCTCCTACGAGCAGTACTTC. The chain is built from TRBV5-5 and TRBJ2-7, with 7 positions matching TRBD1. The germline gives CDR1 SGHKS, CDR2 YYEKEE (reference sequence). The CDR3 length is 15 residues. V was pared by 0 bases and J by 0 bases, with 3 bases of the junction left unmatched. Full variable domain (outside the CDR3, taken from reference TRBV5-5 and TRBJ2-7): DAGVTQSPTHLIKTRGQQVTLRCSPISGHKSVSWYQQVLGQGPQFIFQYYEKEERGRGNFPDRFSARQFPNYSSELNVNALLLGDSALYLCASSLAWDSSYEQYFGPGTRLTVT.

This clonotype showed up just a few times. The chain joins TRBV4-1 to TRBJ1-1; 7 bases are a match to TRBD1. The CDR3 is 15 amino acids. V lost 4 bases to trimming and J lost 1 base; unmatched junction nucleotides: 6. Germline lookup yields CDR1 MGHRA and CDR2 YSYEKL. CDR3 coding DNA: TGCGCCAGCAGCCCAGCCGGGACAGAGAACACTGAAGCTTTCTTT. It is translated as CASSPAGTENTEAFF.

This clonotype was detected a few times. The genes are TRBV12-3 or TRBV12-4 and TRBJ2-7; no firm D call. The CDR3 runs 16 residues. The ends were cut back, 1 base at V and 0 bases at J, with 13 bases in the middle. CDR3 in DNA: TGTGCCAGCAGTTTAGTCGGTGGCGGTATCTCCTACGAGCAGTACTTC. Translating gives CASSLVGGGISYEQYF.

This rearrangement joins TRBV4-3 to TRBJ2-3; no definite D call. V was clipped by 0 bases and J by 6 bases, with 19 bases between them. From germline, CDR1 is LGHNA and CDR2 YSLEER. This CDR3 has 17 amino acids. The CDR3 region has the DNA TGCGCCAGCAGCCAAGAAAGGATTACCCCACCACCGGATACGCAGTATTTT. Its translation: CASSQERITPPPDTQYF.

The chain combines TRBV15 with TRBJ1-2, with TRBD1 as a possible D gene (5 bases). The length of the CDR3 is 17 residues. Per germline, CDR1 LNHNV and CDR2 YYDKDF (reference sequence). Trimming pared 2 bases from V and 3 bases from J, leaving 19 bases between. CDR3 DNA: TGTGCCACCAGCAGACCAACCAGCCAGGGCTTTTACTATGGCTACACCTTC. Translation: CATSRPTSQGFYYGYTF.

This clonotype was counted only a few times. The CDR3 nucleotides are TGTGCCAGCAGTGGAGGGACCGCGGGGGGCCTCTCCTACGAGCAGTACTTC. As protein: CASSGGTAGGLSYEQYF. The genes are TRBV6-1 and TRBJ2-7, with 8 bases fitting TRBD2. With 4 bases clipped from V and 0 bases from J, the junction kept 11 bases outside the gene matches. The CDR3 runs 17 residues. Germline V gives CDR1 MNHNS, CDR2 SASEGT.

The CDR3: CASSRTRVSGANVLTF. For the CDR3, the DNA is TGTGCCAGCAGCCGGACCAGGGTCTCTGGGGCCAACGTCCTGACTTTC. J is TRBJ2-6 and V is TRBV7-9, with a possible D match to TRBD1 (5 bases). V lost 5 bases and J 0 bases, leaving 11 bases between the germline ends. This CDR3 is 16 amino acids long. The germline V gene has CDR1 SEHNR and CDR2 FQNEAQ (reference sequence). The whole variable domain, remainder taken from reference TRBV7-9 and TRBJ2-6, is DTGVSQNPRHKITKRGQNVTFRCDPISEHNRLYWYRQTLGQGPEFLTYFQNEAQLEKSRLLSDRFSAERPKGSFSTLEIQRTEQGDSAMYLCASSRTRVSGANVLTFGAGSRLTVL.

The chain has TRBV7-9 and TRBJ2-1, with 10 bases identical to TRBD1. CDR3 length equals 17 residues. Looked up from germline, CDR1 is SEHNR and CDR2 is FQNEAQ (reference sequence). V shed 3 bases, J shed 3 bases, and the junction held 8 bases outside the gene matches. The CDR3 nucleotides are TGTGCCAGCAGCTTCCCTAGGGGGACAGGGGACTACAATGAGCAGTTCTTC. Residues: CASSFPRGTGDYNEQFF.

This clonotype was seen only a few times. The chain uses TRBV11-2 and TRBJ2-2, with D perhaps given as TRBD1 or TRBD2 (6 bases each). This CDR3 is 14 amino acids long. Germline V gene lookup returns CDR1 SGHAT and CDR2 FQNNGV. The V end lost 1 base, the J end lost 8 bases, and 11 bases lay between the germline ends. CDR3 region: CASSLGGAEGELFF. The CDR3, as DNA: TGTGCCAGCAGCTTAGGGGGGGCAGAAGGGGAGCTGTTTTTT.

The chain links TRBV20-1 to TRBJ2-5, with D tentatively TRBD1 or TRBD2 (6 bases each). Germline assignment: CDR1 DFQATT and CDR2 SNEGSKA (reference sequence). The length of the CDR3 is 15 residues. V was pared by 0 bases and J by 2 bases, with 13 bases between. Written as DNA, the CDR3 is TGCAGTGCTAGAGACAGGGGCCGGGAGCAAGAGACCCAGTACTTC. Translation gives CSARDRGREQETQYF.

The CDR3 is CASSPKRTGLRSYNEQFF. The CDR3 nucleotides read TGTGCCAGCAGCCCCAAGAGGACGGGGCTAAGGTCCTACAATGAGCAGTTCTTC. The rearrangement links TRBV12-3 or TRBV12-4 to TRBJ2-1, with D perhaps assigned TRBD1 or TRBD2 (5 bases each). The V and J ends lost 6 bases and 1 base respectively, with 22 bases between them. This CDR3 is 18 amino acids long.

There are a few counts of this clonotype. This chain uses TRBV7-9 with TRBJ2-5, with D possibly matching TRBD1 (6 bases). The germline V gene has CDR1 SEHNR and CDR2 FQNEAQ (reference sequence). Trimming removed 2 bases at V and 4 bases at J, with 11 bases between. The CDR3 has 14 residues. The CDR3 loop is CASSLLTGTETQYF. In nucleotides, the CDR3 is TGTGCCAGCAGCTTATTGACAGGAACAGAGACCCAGTACTTC.

This clonotype was seen more than once but under ten times. The chain couples TRBV15 to TRBJ2-1; 7 positions match TRBD2. CDR1 is LNHNV and CDR2 is YYDKDF in the germline V gene (reference sequence). Trimming took 5 bases from V and 6 from J; bases not matched to a gene: 13. This CDR3 has 16 residues. This CDR3 is CATSPRWAGDGNEQFF. CDR3 in DNA: TGTGCCACCAGCCCAAGGTGGGCGGGAGATGGCAATGAGCAGTTCTTC. Based on the CDR3 plus reference TRBV15 and TRBJ2-1, the full variable domain is DAMVIQNPRYQVTQFGKPVTLSCSQTLNHNVMYWYQQKSSQAPKLLFHYYDKDFNNEADTPDNFQSRRPNTSFCFLDIRSPGLGDTAMYLCATSPRWAGDGNEQFFGPGTRLTVL.

This clonotype has just a few counts. V usage is TRBV20-1 and J usage is TRBJ2-1; 13 nucleotides agree with TRBD2. Trimming at V came to 6 bases and at J to 9 bases, leaving 5 bases not matched to a gene. Germline CDR1 reads DFQATT; CDR2 reads SNEGSKA (reference sequence). This CDR3 is 13 amino acids long. The CDR3 is CSARLAGGGEQFF. The CDR3 DNA follows: TGCAGTGCACGACTAGCGGGGGGAGGTGAGCAGTTCTTC.

This clonotype was counted between two and nine times. The J gene is TRBJ2-1, the V gene TRBV13; 8 bases match TRBD1. The CDR3 is made up of 13 amino acids. CDR1 and CDR2 (germline): PRHDT, FYEKMQ (reference sequence). V was clipped by 4 bases and J by 9 bases; unmatched bases: 5. CDR3 DNA sequence: TGTGCCAGCAGCTCGGACAGGGCCGGTGAGCAGTTCTTC. Protein: CASSSDRAGEQFF.

The sample holds a few counts of this clonotype. The chain carries TRBV7-6 and TRBJ2-7; D is perhaps TRBD1 (5 bases). Trimming took off 5 bases at V and 3 bases at J, with 14 bases between the two ends. Germline-derived CDR1 and CDR2 are SGHVS and FNYEAQ. The CDR3 contains 14 residues. In nucleotides, the CDR3 is TGTGCCAGCAGCCGCGGCGGACACAACTACGAGCAGTACTTC. Encoded protein: CASSRGGHNYEQYF.

This clonotype has more than one count but fewer than ten. This chain links TRBV6-5 with TRBJ1-2; D gene ambiguous. Trimming removed 0 bases at V and 8 bases at J, with 10 bases between. The CDR3 consists of 13 residues. Germline V gene sequence: CDR1 MNHEY, CDR2 SVGAGI. The chain's CDR3 is CASSYSSSGGYTF. DNA of the CDR3: TGTGCCAGCAGTTACTCCTCTAGTGGGGGCTACACCTTC.

This clonotype came up a few times. The V call is TRBV7-3, the J call TRBJ2-3; D is perhaps TRBD1 or TRBD2 (6 bases each). V lost 3 bases and J lost 3, with 16 bases in between. The CDR3 consists of 16 residues. Looked up from germline, CDR1 is SGHTA and CDR2 is FQGTGA. This chain's CDR3 is CASSFNMGGSTDTQYF. The CDR3 DNA is TGTGCCAGCAGCTTTAATATGGGGGGCTCAACAGATACGCAGTATTTT. Full variable domain (rest looked up from reference TRBV7-3 and TRBJ2-3): GAGVSQTPSNKVTEKGKYVELRCDPISGHTALYWYRQSLGQGPEFLIYFQGTGAADDSGLPNDRFFAVRPEGSVSTLKIQRTERGDSAVYLCASSFNMGGSTDTQYFGPGTRLTVL.

This clonotype was counted only a few times. The chain carries TRBV6-1 and TRBJ2-7, with TRBD2 identical over 14 bases. The CDR3 has 16 residues. CDR1 and CDR2 from the germline V gene are MNHNS and SASEGT. The V segment lost 8 bases and the J segment 5 bases; nucleotides outside the gene matches: 11. CDR3 DNA sequence: TGTGCCAGCCTCAGACTAGCGGGGGGGCCCGCCCACGAGCAGTACTTC. Translation: CASLRLAGGPAHEQYF.

This clonotype was seen only a few times. The J gene is TRBJ2-1, the V gene TRBV12-3 or TRBV12-4; the match to TRBD1 covers 7 bases. J was trimmed by 4 bases and V by 6 bases; bases with no gene match: 15. This CDR3 has 17 amino acids. The CDR3 protein is CASSRPRQGRGYNEQFF. Written as DNA, the CDR3 is TGTGCCAGCAGCCGCCCGAGACAGGGTAGGGGATACAATGAGCAGTTCTTC.